This T cell receptor beta chain was recovered during a study of blood T cell repertoires in COVID-19. Study information: Acute and convalescent COVID-19 samples came from the United States, Italy and Spain. The cDNA or gDNA used as material had been derived from T cells, B-cell-depleted T cells, or PBMCs.

As handled by the study authors: The authors estimated nucleated cell counts from reference gene primer amplification. Profiling relied on immunoSEQ multiplex PCR, and the TCRdb table lists in-frame clones only, not all of them. The D gene and trimming were derived from the DNA, and the V and J assignments and clone size from that table. The data show some 300,000 clones, with roughly 87% seen just once and 2% to 3% held by the top ten. V lost 1 base and J lost 2, with 8 bases in between. CDR1 is SEHNR, CDR2 FQNEAQ, per germline (reference sequence). CDR3 length equals 14 residues. The V and J genes are TRBV7-9 and TRBJ1-2; D is perhaps TRBD1 (5 bases). Sequencing was done on a sample of peripheral blood. This clonotype was sampled from a man aged 18-30 years with active or convalescent COVID-19. CDR3 in DNA: TGTGCCAGCAGCTTAGGGGGCGTGAACTATGGCTACACCTTC. This gives the protein CASSLGGVNYGYTF.